This T cell receptor (beta chain) is drawn from a study of vaccination and CD4 T cells after COVID-19. The CDR3 spans 16 residues. Germline loops: CDR1 WNHNN, CDR2 SYGVQD (reference sequence). V trimming: 2 bases; J trimming: 5 bases; junction bases outside the gene matches: 10. Cultured CD4+ T cell DNA underwent sequencing with the Oncomine TCR Beta short-read assay. TCRdb re-called the PCR reads through MiXCR, storing one row per CDR3 protein. The data show 9,000 to 15,000 distinct CDR3 sequences, with 30% to 35% seen just once and around a third held by the top ten. Details on this clonotype: Antigen: not known.

Treatment here: roughly 11-day PBMC culture with coronavirus spike peptide pools or control peptides (ViraFEST assay). Sequencing used CD4+ T cells from blood, cultured in vitro, obtained before SARS-CoV-2 vaccination. The sequence was collected from a human donor who received a COVID-19 vaccine. V is TRBV10-1 and J is TRBJ2-5; the match to TRBD1 covers 8 bases. The CDR3 DNA is TGCGCCAGCAGTGAGGTGACAGGGGAGGTGGGGGAGACCCAGTACTTC. Its protein product is CASSEVTGEVGETQYF.